The T cell receptor beta chain under discussion was sequenced for a study of neurological immune-mediated disorders. CDR1 is KGHDR and CDR2 is SFDVKD in the germline V gene. CDR3 length: 19 amino acids. Trimming pared 7 bases from V and 1 base from J, leaving 28 bases between. One entry per CDR3 protein, called by TCRdb with MiXCR from the 5' RACE reads. This table holds 65,000 to 85,000 distinct CDR3 sequences, 3% to 4% found once. This clonotype was found many times. The gene calls are TRBV24-1 and TRBJ2-7; possibly TRBD1 for D (8 bases). This TCR was recovered from a woman aged 45-65 years with multiple sclerosis. Sequenced: PBMCs. The chain's CDR3 is CATRINRDRTRLESYEQYV. In DNA form, the CDR3 reads TGTGCCACCAGAATAAACCGGGACAGGACTAGGTTGGAGTCCTACGAGCAGTACGTC.